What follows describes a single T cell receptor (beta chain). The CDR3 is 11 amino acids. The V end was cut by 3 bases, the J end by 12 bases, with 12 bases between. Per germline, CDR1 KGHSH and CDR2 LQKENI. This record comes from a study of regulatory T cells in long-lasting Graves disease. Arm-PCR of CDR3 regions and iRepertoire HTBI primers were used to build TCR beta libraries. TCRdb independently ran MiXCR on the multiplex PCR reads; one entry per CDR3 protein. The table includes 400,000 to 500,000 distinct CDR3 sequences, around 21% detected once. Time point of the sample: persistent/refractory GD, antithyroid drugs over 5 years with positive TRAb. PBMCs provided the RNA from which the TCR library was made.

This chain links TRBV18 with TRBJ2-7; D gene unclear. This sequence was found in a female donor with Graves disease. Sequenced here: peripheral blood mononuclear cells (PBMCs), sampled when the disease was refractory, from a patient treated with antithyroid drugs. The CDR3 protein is CASSPRRRLYF. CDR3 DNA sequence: TGTGCCAGCTCACCTAGACGGAGATTGTACTTC.